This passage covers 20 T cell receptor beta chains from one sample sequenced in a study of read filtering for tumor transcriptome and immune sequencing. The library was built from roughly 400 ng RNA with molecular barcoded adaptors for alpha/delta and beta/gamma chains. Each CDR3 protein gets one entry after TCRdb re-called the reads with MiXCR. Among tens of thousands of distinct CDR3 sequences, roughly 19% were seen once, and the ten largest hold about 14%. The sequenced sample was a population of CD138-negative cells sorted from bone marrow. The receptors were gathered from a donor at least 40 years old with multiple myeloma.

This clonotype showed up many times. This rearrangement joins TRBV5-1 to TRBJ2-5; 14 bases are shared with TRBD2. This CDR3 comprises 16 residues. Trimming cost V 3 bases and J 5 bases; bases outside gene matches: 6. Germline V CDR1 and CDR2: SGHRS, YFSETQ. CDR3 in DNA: TGCGCCAGCAGCTCCGGACTAGCGGGGGGCCGGGAGACCCAGTACTTC. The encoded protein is CASSSGLAGGRETQYF. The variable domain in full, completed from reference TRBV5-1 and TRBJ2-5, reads KAGVTQTPRYLIKTRGQQVTLSCSPISGHRSVSWYQQTPGQGLQFLFEYFSETQRNKGNFPGRFSGRQFSNSRSEMNVSTLELGDSALYLCASSSGLAGGRETQYFGPGTRLLVL.

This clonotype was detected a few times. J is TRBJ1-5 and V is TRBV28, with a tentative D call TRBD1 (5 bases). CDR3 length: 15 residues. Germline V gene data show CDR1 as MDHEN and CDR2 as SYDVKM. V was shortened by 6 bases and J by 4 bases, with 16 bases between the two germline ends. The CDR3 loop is CASRSGPARNQPQHF. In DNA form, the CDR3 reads TGTGCCAGCAGATCGGGGCCAGCGAGAAATCAGCCCCAGCATTTT.

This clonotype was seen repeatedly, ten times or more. CDR3 coding DNA: TGTGCCAGCAGTACTCCCTTGGAAGCTAAGCATTTT. Residues: CASSTPLEAKHF. This chain joins TRBV6-6 and TRBJ1-5; D not certain. The length of the CDR3 is 12 residues. Germline V gene data show CDR1 as MNHNY and CDR2 as SVGAGI (reference sequence). The V and J ends lost 5 bases and 14 bases respectively, with 16 bases between them.

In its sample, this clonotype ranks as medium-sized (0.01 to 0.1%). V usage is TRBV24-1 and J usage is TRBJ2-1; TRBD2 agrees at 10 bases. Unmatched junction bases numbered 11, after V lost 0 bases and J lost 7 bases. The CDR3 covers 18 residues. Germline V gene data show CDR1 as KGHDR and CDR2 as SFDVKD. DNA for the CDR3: TGTGCCACCAGTGATTTGAAGCGGGAGGGCCTGGCAAGGAATGAGCAGTTCTTC. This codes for CATSDLKREGLARNEQFF.

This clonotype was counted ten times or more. The CDR3 is CASSLEASRNEQFF. The CDR3 DNA sequence: TGCGCCAGCAGCTTGGAGGCTTCGAGGAATGAGCAGTTCTTC. V and J are TRBV5-1 and TRBJ2-1; D not resolved. In germline, CDR1 is SGHRS, CDR2 YFSETQ. The CDR3 consists of 14 residues. Deletions cut 0 bases from V and 7 bases from J, with 11 bases between.

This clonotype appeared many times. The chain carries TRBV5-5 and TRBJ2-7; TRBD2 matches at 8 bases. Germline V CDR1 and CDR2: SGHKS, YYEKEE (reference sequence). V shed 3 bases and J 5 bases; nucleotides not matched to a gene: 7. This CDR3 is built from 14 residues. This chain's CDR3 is CASSSVGLAHEQYF. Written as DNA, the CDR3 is TGTGCCAGCAGCTCGGTCGGACTAGCCCACGAGCAGTACTTC.

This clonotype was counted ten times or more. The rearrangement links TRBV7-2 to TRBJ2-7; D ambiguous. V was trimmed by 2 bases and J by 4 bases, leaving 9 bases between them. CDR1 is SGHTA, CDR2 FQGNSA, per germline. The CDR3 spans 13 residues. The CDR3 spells CASSLMQIYEQYF. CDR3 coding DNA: TGTGCCAGCAGCTTAATGCAGATTTACGAGCAGTACTTC. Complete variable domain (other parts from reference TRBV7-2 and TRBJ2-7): GAGVSQSPSNKVTEKGKDVELRCDPISGHTALYWYRQSLGQGLEFLIYFQGNSAPDKSGLPSDRFSAERTGGSVSTLTIQRTQQEDSAVYLCASSLMQIYEQYFGPGTRLTVT.

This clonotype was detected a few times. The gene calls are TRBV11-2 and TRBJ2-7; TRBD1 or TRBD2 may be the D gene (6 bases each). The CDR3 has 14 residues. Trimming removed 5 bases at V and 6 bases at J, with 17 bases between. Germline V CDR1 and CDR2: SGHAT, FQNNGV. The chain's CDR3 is CASSPGPRGVEQYF. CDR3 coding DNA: TGTGCCAGCAGCCCCGGTCCAAGGGGGGTCGAGCAGTACTTC.

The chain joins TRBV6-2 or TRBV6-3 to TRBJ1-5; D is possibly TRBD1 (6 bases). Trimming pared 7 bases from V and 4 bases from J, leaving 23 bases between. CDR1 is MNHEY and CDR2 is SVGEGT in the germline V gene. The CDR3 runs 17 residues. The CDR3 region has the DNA TGTGCCAGCACCCCCGGTGCGGGGGGCGGCTGGAATCAGCCCCAGCATTTT. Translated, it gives CASTPGAGGGWNQPQHF.

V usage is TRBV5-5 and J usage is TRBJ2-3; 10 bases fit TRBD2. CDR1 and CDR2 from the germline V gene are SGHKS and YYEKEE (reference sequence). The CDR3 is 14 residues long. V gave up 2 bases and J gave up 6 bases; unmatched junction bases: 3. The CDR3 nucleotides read TGTGCCAGCAGCTTAACTAGCGGGGCTGATACGCAGTATTTT. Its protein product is CASSLTSGADTQYF.

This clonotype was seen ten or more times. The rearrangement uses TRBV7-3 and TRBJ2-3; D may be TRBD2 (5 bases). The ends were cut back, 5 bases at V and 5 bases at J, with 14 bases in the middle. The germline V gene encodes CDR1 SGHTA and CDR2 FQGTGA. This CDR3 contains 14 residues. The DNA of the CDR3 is TGTGCCAGCAGCGCCGGGCCTGGAGGAGATACGCAGTATTTT. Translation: CASSAGPGGDTQYF.

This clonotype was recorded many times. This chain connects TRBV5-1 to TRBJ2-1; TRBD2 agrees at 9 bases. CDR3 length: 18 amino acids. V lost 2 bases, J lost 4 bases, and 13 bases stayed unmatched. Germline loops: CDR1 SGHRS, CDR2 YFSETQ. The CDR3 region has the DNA TGCGCCAGCAGCTTAGGGACTAGCTTCTCCGCCGAGTACAATGAGCAGTTCTTC. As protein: CASSLGTSFSAEYNEQFF.

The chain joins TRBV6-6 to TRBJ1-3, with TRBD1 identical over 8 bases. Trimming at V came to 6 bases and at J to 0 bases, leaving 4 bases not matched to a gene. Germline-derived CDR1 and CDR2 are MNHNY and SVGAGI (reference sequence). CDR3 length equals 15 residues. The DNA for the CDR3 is TGTGCCAGCAGATCGGGACAGGCCTCTGGAAACACCATATATTTT. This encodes CASRSGQASGNTIYF.

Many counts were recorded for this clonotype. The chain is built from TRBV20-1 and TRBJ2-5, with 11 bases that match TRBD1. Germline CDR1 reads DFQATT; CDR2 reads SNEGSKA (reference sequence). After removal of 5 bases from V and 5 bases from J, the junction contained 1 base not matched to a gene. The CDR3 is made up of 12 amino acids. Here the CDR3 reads CSAGQGAETQYF. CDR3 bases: TGCAGTGCTGGACAGGGGGCTGAGACCCAGTACTTC.

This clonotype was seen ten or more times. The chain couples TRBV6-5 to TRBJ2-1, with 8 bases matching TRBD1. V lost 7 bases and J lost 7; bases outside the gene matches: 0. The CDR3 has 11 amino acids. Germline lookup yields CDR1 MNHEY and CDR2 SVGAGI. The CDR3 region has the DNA TGTGCCAGCAACAGGGGGAATGAGCAGTTCTTC. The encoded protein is CASNRGNEQFF.

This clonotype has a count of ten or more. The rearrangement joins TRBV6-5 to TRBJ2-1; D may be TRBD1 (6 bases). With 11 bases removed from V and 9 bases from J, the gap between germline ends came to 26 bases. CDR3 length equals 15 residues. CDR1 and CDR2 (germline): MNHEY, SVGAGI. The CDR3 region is CACTPKAGARVEQFF. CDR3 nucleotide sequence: TGTGCCTGCACACCAAAGGCAGGGGCGCGGGTTGAGCAGTTCTTC.

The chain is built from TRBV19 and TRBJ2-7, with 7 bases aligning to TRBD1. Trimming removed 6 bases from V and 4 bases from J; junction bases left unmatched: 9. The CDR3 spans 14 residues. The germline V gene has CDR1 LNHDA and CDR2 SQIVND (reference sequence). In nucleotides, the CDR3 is TGTGCCAGTAGATCTCAACAGGGGTCTTACGAGCAGTACTTC. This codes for CASRSQQGSYEQYF.

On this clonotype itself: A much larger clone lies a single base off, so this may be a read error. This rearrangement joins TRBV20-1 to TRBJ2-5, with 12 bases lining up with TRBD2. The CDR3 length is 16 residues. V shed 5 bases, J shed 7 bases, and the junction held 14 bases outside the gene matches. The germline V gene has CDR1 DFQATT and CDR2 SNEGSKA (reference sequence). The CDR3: CSADPPRLAGAMTQYF. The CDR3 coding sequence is TGCAGTGCTGATCCCCCAAGACTAGCGGGAGCTATGACCCAGTACTTC.

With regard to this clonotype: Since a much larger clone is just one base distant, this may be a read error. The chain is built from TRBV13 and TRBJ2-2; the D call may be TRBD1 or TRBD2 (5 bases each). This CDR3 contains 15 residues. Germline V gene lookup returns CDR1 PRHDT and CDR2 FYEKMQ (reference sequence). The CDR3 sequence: CAGSLVRGNTGELFF. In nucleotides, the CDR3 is TGTGCCGGCAGCTTAGTGAGGGGAAACACCGGGGAGCTGTTTTTT.

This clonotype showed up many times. Here the CDR3 DNA reads TGCAGCGTTACCGCTTTGCGGGGGACAGATACGCAGTATTTT. This sequence encodes CSVTALRGTDTQYF. The chain is built from TRBV29-1 and TRBJ2-3; the match to TRBD2 covers 7 bases. With 5 bases clipped from V and 3 bases from J, the junction kept 8 bases outside the gene matches. CDR1 is SQVTM and CDR2 is ANQGSEA in the germline V gene. The CDR3 sequence is 14 residues long.